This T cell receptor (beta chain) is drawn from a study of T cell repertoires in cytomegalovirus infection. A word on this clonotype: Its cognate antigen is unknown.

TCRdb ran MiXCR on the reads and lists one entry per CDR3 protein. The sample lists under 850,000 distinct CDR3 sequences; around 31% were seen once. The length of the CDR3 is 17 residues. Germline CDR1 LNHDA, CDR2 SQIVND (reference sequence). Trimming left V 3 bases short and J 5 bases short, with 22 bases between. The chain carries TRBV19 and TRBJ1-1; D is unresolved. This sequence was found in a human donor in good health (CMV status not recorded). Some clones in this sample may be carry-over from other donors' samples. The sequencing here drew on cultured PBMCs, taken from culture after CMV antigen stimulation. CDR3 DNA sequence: TGTGCCAGTAGTATTATGTTCGTGGGCTTAACTGGGACTGAAGCTTTCTTT. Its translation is CASSIMFVGLTGTEAFF.